This T cell receptor beta chain was documented in a study of blood T cell repertoires in COVID-19. Background on the study: T cells, B-cell-depleted T cells, or PBMCs provided the cDNA or gDNA that served as material.

Repertoires were generated with immunoSEQ multiplex PCR, while TCRdb's copy carries only in-frame clones and drops some. The data show fewer than 60,000 clones, with about 82% seen just once and about 15% held by the top ten. Trimming at V came to 2 bases and at J to 5 bases, leaving 14 bases not matched to a gene. CDR1 and CDR2 (germline): LGHNA, YNFKEQ. The length of the CDR3 is 18 residues. The chain recombines TRBV4-2 with TRBJ2-2; TRBD2 matches at 7 bases. This receptor was identified in a human donor in a cohort sampled during active COVID-19. Specimen: peripheral blood. The CDR3 protein is CASSQRGAGILGTGELFF. In DNA form, the CDR3 reads TGTGCCAGCAGCCAAAGGGGAGCGGGGATTCTCGGGACCGGGGAGCTGTTTTTT.